The present T cell receptor beta chain was sequenced within a study of breast tumors, draining lymph nodes, adjacent tissues. Study-wide results and caveats: Tumor TCR diversity was below lymph nodes but above nontumor tissue.

This clonotype was recorded many times. The antigen remains undetermined. TCRdb redid the calling of the multiplex PCR reads with MiXCR, one entry per CDR3 protein. The table lists tens of thousands of distinct CDR3 sequences, roughly 39% of them singletons. Germline V lookup: CDR1 LGHNT, CDR2 FRNRAP. The germline V and J ends were trimmed by 1 base and 2 bases, with 7 bases remaining between them. The CDR3 contains 14 residues. The TCR originated in a female donor with breast cancer. Some clones in this sample may be carry-over from other donors' samples. The rearrangement joins TRBV12-5 to TRBJ2-3; TRBD1 might be the D (6 bases). The specimen sequenced was breast tumor tissue. The CDR3 nucleotides read TGTGCTAGTGGTTTGGGACAGGCCACAGATACGCAGTATTTT. The encoded protein is CASGLGQATDTQYF.